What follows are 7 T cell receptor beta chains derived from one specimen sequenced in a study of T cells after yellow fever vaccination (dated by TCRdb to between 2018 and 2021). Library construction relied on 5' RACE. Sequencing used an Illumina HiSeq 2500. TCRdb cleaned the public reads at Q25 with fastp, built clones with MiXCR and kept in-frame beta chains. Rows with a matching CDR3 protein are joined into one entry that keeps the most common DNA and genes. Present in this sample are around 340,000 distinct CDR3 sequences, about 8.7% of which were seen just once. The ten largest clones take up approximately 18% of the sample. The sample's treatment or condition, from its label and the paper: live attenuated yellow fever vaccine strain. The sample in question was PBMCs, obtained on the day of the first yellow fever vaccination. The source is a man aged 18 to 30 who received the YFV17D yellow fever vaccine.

The CDR3 DNA follows: TGCGCCAGCAGCTTGTGGGGACAGACGAGCGGATATTACGAGCAGTACTTC. Residues: CASSLWGQTSGYYEQYF. The V call is TRBV5-1, the J call TRBJ2-7; 7 bases align to TRBD1. The V gene end was trimmed by 1 base and the J gene end by 4 bases; junction bases not matched to a gene: 14. The germline CDR1 and CDR2 sequences are SGHRS and YFSETQ. The CDR3 covers 17 residues.

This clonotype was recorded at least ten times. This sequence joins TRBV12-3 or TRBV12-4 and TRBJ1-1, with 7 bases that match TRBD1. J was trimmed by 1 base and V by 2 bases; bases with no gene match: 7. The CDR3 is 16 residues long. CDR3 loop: CASSLWAGGKNTEAFF. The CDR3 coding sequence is TGTGCCAGCAGTTTATGGGCAGGGGGTAAGAACACTGAAGCTTTCTTT.

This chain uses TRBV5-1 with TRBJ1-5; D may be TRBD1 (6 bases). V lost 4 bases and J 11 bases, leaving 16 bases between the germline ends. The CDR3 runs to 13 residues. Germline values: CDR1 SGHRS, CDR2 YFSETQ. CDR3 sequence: CASSQDSAATQHF. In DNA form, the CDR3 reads TGCGCCAGCAGCCAGGACAGTGCGGCGACCCAGCATTTT.

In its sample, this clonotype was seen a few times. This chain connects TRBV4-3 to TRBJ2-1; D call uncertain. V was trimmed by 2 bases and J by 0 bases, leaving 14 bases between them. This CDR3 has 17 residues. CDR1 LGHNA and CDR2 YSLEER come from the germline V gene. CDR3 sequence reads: CASSQSETGSSYNEQFF. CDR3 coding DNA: TGCGCCAGCAGCCAATCTGAAACCGGTAGCTCCTACAATGAGCAGTTCTTC.

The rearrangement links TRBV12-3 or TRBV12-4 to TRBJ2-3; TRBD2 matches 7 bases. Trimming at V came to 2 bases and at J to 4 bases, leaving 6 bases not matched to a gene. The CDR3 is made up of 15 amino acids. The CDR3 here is CASSLRISGADTQYF. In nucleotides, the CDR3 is TGTGCCAGCAGTTTAAGGATAAGCGGGGCAGATACGCAGTATTTT.

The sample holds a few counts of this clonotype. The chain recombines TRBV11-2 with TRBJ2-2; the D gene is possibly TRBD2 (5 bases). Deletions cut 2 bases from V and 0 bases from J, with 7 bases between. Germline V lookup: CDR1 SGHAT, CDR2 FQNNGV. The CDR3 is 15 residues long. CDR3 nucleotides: TGTGCCAGCAGCTTACCACTAGCGAACACCGGGGAGCTGTTTTTT. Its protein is CASSLPLANTGELFF.

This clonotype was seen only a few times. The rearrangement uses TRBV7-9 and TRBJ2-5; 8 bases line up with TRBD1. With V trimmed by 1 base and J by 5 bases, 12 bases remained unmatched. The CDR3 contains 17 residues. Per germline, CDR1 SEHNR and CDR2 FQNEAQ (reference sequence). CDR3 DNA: TGTGCCAGCAGCTTAGTGGCGTCAGGGGGCGCGAGGGAGACCCAGTACTTC. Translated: CASSLVASGGARETQYF.